Here is one T cell receptor beta chain with its context. The target antigen is unknown. This CDR3 spans 14 amino acids. V was pared by 0 bases and J by 8 bases, with 6 bases of the junction left unmatched. CDR1 is DFQATT and CDR2 is SNEGSKA in the germline V gene (reference sequence). This sample is part of a study of early T cells in non-severe SARS-CoV-2 infection. Study details: Sequenced bulk RNA came from whole blood that was unsorted, and chains were unpaired.

General study points: Private and CD4 specificities were missed by VDJdb matching, which favored anti-spike CD8 responses.

The TCR library protocol attached unique molecular identifiers to the individual cDNA molecules. TCRdb re-analysed the 5' RACE reads in MiXCR, keeping a single row per CDR3 protein. The sample carries roughly 70,000 distinct CDR3 sequences, 13% recorded once. This receptor was identified in an adult who was a healthcare worker with PCR-confirmed SARS-CoV-2 infection or an uninfected control (not recorded which). The gene calls are TRBV20-1 and TRBJ2-1, with TRBD1 matching 8 bases. Sample: whole blood. CDR3 region: CSARDLRGQDEQFF. The DNA of the CDR3 is TGCAGTGCTAGAGATTTAAGGGGACAGGATGAGCAGTTCTTC.